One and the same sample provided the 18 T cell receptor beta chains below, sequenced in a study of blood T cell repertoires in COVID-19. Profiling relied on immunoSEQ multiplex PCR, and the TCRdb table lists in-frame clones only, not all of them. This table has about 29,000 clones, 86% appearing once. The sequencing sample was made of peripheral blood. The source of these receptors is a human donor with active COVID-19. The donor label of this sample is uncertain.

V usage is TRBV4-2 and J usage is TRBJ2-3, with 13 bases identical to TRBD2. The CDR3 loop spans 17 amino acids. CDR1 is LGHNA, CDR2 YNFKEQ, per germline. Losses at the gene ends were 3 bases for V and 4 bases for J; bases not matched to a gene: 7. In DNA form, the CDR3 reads TGTGCCAGCAGCCATTTTACTAGCGGGGGGGCTTCAGATACGCAGTATTTT. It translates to CASSHFTSGGASDTQYF.

The CDR3 coding sequence is TGTGCCAGCAGCTTAGAGCAGGGGAACGAAAAACTGTTTTTT. Its translation is CASSLEQGNEKLFF. The chain carries TRBV7-8 and TRBJ1-4; D might be TRBD1 (6 bases). The CDR3 runs 14 residues. Looked up from germline, CDR1 is SGHVS and CDR2 is FQNEAQ. V lost 1 base to trimming and J lost 8 bases, with 11 bases between them.

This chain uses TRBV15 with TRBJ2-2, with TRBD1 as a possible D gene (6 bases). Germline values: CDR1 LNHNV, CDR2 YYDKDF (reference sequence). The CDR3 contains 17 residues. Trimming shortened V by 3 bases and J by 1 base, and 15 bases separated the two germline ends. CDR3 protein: CATSSITGRKNTGELFF. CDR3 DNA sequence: TGTGCCACCAGCAGTATAACAGGGCGAAAGAACACCGGGGAGCTGTTTTTT.

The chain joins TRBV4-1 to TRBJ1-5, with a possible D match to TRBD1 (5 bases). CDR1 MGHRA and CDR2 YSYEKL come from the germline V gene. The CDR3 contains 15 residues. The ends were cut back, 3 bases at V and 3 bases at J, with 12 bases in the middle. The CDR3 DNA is TGCGCCAGCAGCCAGACCAGGGAAAACAATCAGCCCCAGCATTTT. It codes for CASSQTRENNQPQHF.

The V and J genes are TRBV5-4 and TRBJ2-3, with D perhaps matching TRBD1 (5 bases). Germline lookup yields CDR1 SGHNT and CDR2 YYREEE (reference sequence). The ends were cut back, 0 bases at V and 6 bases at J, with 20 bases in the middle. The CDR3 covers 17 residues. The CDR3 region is CASSLDKAWNRSDTQYF. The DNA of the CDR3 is TGTGCCAGCAGCTTGGATAAGGCATGGAACAGGTCGGATACGCAGTATTTT.

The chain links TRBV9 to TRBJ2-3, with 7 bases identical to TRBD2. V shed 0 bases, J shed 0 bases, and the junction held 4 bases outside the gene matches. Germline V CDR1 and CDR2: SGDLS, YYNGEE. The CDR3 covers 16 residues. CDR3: CASSVEGGGSTDTQYF. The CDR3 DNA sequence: TGTGCCAGCAGCGTAGAGGGCGGGGGTAGCACAGATACGCAGTATTTT.

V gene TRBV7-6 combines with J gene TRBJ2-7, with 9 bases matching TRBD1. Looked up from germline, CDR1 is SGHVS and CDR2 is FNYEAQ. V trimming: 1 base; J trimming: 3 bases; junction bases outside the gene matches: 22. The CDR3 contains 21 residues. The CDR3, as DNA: TGTGCCAGCAGCTTAGTAGGTGACCATGGACAGGGGCCATATTCCGTCTACGAGCAGTACTTC. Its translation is CASSLVGDHGQGPYSVYEQYF.

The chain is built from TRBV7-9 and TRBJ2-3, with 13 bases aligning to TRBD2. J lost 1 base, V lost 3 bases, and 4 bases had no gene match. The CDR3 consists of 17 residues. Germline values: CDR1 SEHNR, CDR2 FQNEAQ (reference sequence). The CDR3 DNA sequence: TGTGCCAGCAGCTTTGCCGGGACTAGCGGGGGCACAGATACGCAGTATTTT. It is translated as CASSFAGTSGGTDTQYF.

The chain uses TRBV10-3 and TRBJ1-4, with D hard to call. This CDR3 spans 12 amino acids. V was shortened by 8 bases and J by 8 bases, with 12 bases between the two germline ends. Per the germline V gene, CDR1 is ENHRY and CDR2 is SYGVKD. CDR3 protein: CAIAVAGEKLFF. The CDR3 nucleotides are TGTGCCATCGCCGTAGCCGGGGAAAAACTGTTTTTT.

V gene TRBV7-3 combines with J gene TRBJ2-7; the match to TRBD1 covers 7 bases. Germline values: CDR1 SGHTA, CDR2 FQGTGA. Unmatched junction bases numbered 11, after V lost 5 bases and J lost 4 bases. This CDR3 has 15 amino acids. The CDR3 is CASSKGGKTHYEQYF. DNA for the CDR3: TGTGCCAGCAGCAAAGGGGGCAAAACACATTACGAGCAGTACTTC.

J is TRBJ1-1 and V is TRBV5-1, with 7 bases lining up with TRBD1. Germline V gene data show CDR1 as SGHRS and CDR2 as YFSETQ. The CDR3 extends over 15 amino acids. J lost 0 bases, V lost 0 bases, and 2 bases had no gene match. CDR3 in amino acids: CASSLEGGLNTEAFF. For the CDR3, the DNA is TGCGCCAGCAGCTTGGAAGGGGGCCTGAACACTGAAGCTTTCTTT.

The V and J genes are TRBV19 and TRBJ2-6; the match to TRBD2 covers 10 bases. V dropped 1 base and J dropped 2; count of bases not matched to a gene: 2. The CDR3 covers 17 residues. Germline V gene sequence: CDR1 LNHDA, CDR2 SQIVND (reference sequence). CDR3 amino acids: CASSIGLAGAGANVLTF. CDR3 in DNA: TGTGCCAGTAGTATAGGTCTAGCGGGAGCTGGGGCCAACGTCCTGACTTTC.

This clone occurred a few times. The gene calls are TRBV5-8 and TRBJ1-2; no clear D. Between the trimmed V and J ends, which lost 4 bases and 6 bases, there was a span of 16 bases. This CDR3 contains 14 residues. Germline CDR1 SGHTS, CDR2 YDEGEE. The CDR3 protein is CASSPRQGSDGYTF. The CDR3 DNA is TGTGCCAGCAGCCCGCGGCAAGGGAGTGATGGCTACACCTTC.

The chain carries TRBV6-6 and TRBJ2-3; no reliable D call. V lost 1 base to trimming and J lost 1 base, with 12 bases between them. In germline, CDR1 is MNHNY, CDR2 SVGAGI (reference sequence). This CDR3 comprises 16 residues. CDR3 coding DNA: TGTGCCAGCAGTTACTATGTCTCGGGTGGCACAGATACGCAGTATTTT. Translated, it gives CASSYYVSGGTDTQYF.

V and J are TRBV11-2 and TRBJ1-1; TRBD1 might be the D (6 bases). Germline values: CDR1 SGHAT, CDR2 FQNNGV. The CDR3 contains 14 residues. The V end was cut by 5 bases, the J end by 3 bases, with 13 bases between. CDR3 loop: CASSRSTGYTEAFF. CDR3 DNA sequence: TGTGCCAGCAGCCGATCCACAGGGTACACTGAAGCTTTCTTT.

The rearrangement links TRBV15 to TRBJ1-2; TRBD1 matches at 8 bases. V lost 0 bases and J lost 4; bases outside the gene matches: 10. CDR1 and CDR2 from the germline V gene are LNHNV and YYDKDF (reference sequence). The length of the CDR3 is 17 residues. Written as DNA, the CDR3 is TGTGCCACCAGCAGAGACACTGGACAGGGATCCCTCTATGGCTACACCTTC. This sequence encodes CATSRDTGQGSLYGYTF.

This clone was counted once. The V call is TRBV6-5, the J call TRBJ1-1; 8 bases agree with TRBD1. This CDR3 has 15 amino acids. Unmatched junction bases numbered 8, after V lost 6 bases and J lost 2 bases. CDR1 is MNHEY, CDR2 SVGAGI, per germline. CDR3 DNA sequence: TGTGCCAGCAGGAACTACGGACAGGGAAACACTGAAGCTTTCTTT. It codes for CASRNYGQGNTEAFF.

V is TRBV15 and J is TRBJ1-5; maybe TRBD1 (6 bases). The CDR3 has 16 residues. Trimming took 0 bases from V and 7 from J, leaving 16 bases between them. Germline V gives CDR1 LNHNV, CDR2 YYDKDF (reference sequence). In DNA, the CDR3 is TGTGCCACCAGCAGAGATGGATCAGGGGTGCTCCAGCCCCAGCATTTT. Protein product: CATSRDGSGVLQPQHF.